The 5 T cell receptor beta chains below come from one sample, sequenced in a study of molecular identifiers for immune sequencing clone quantification. TCRdb re-called the PCR reads with MiXCR, one entry per CDR3 protein. The data show some 100,000 distinct CDR3 sequences, roughly 38% seen once. Sequencing used naive CD8+ T cells from blood, with Jurkat cell RNA spiked in. Noted subset: FACS-sorted CD8+CD4-CCR7+CD45RA+ naive T cells. The receptors were sampled from a human donor in good health. Some libraries in this study had Jurkat cell RNA spiked in.

This clonotype was counted a few times. The gene calls are TRBV4-1 and TRBJ2-7, with 9 nucleotides matching TRBD1. The CDR3 totals 15 residues. Per germline, CDR1 MGHRA and CDR2 YSYEKL. V lost 3 bases to trimming and J lost 4 bases; unmatched junction nucleotides: 7. The CDR3 protein is CASSQLQGARYEQYF. CDR3 nucleotides: TGCGCCAGCAGCCAGCTACAGGGGGCGCGGTACGAGCAGTACTTC.

The chain carries TRBV7-9 and TRBJ2-5, with D possibly being TRBD2 (7 bases). In germline, CDR1 is SEHNR, CDR2 FQNEAQ (reference sequence). V lost 4 bases to trimming and J lost 0 bases, with 18 bases between them. The CDR3 totals 17 residues. This chain's CDR3 is CASSSPGGTLYQETQYF. As DNA, the CDR3 is TGTGCCAGCAGCTCGCCCGGGGGGACACTGTACCAAGAGACCCAGTACTTC.

This clonotype was picked up many times. V and J are TRBV28 and TRBJ2-7; 9 positions match TRBD1. Germline V gives CDR1 MDHEN, CDR2 SYDVKM. V lost 3 bases to trimming and J lost 13 bases; unmatched junction nucleotides: 7. The CDR3 loop spans 12 amino acids. CDR3 loop: CASSLDRGKSYF. The DNA for the CDR3 is TGTGCCAGCAGTTTGGACAGGGGAAAGTCATACTTC. Filled out from reference TRBV28 and TRBJ2-7, the complete variable domain reads DVKVTQSSRYLVKRTGEKVFLECVQDMDHENMFWYRQDPGLGLRLIYFSYDVKMKEKGDIPEGYSVSREKKERFSLILESASTNQTSMYLCASSLDRGKSYFGPGTRLTVT.

Many counts were recorded for this clonotype. The V gene is TRBV19, the J gene TRBJ2-5; no definite D call. V gave up 11 bases and J gave up 4 bases, with 11 bases separating them. This CDR3 has 11 amino acids. The germline CDR1 and CDR2 sequences are LNHDA and SQIVND (reference sequence). The CDR3 nucleotides read TGTGCCTCGCCGCGTGGAGAGACCCAGTACTTC. It is translated as CASPRGETQYF. The full variable domain, its missing parts supplied by reference TRBV19 and TRBJ2-5, is DGGITQSPKYLFRKEGQNVTLSCEQNLNHDAMYWYRQDPGQGLRLIYYSQIVNDFQKGDIAEGYSVSREKKESFPLTVTSAQKNPTAFYLCASPRGETQYFGPGTRLLVL.

Concerning this clonotype itself: A much larger clone is a single base away; this may be a read error. The genes are TRBV6-6 and TRBJ1-4; D remains unclear. Trimming pared 2 bases from V and 8 bases from J, leaving 6 bases between. This CDR3 region has 12 residues. Germline CDR1 reads MNHNY; CDR2 reads SVGAGI (reference sequence). The CDR3 region is CASSYTCEKLFF. The CDR3 bases are TGTGCCAGCAGTTACACCTGCGAAAAACTGTTTTTT.